The rows below give T cell receptor beta chains drawn from one sample of a study of blood T cell repertoires in COVID-19. Assay: immunoSEQ multiplex PCR; the TCRdb copy retains only in-frame clones and omits some. The repertoire holds about 220,000 clones, with around 91% as singletons. Sequenced sample: PBMCs or T cells enriched from blood (not recorded which). Receptors originate from a young man who had been exposed to COVID-19. The CDR3 runs from the conserved cysteine through the conserved F or W. The order of the fields is V gene, J gene, CDR3 protein.

V: TRBV5-1; J: TRBJ1-1; CDR3: CASSLAGGGTEAFF
V: TRBV5-4; J: TRBJ1-2; CDR3: CASSPPRGDGGYTF
V: TRBV5-1; J: TRBJ2-1; CDR3: CASSPSHSAGSNEQFF
V: TRBV7-8; J: TRBJ1-2; CDR3: CASSLGVGTGYTF
V: TRBV5-5; J: TRBJ2-1; CDR3: CASSLAWDSYNEQFF
V: TRBV6-8; J: TRBJ2-1; CDR3: CASSPSSGNEQFF
V: TRBV27; J: TRBJ1-1; CDR3: CASSPHGQAGREAFF
V: TRBV6-5; J: TRBJ1-1; CDR3: CASPGDHQGKVFF
V: TRBV28; J: TRBJ1-5; CDR3: CASSLTGQGYQPQHF
V: TRBV19; J: TRBJ1-6; CDR3: CASSPVQGRNSPLHF
V: TRBV28; J: TRBJ1-1; CDR3: CASSFQTRNTEAFF
V: TRBV5-4; J: TRBJ1-2; CDR3: CASSTGLLLLGYGYTF
V: TRBV5-6; J: TRBJ1-5; CDR3: CASSLLSRRDQPQHF
V: TRBV7-2; J: TRBJ2-3; CDR3: CASSLVAGGHSTDTQYF
V: TRBV6-2/TRBV6-3; J: TRBJ2-5; CDR3: CASSWGEETQYF
V: TRBV7-2; J: TRBJ2-3; CDR3: CASSFGTSADTQYF
V: TRBV11-2; J: TRBJ1-4; CDR3: CASSPGTGKKLFF
V: TRBV5-1; J: TRBJ2-3; CDR3: CASSLQEGQTLDTQYF
V: TRBV5-1; J: TRBJ2-3; CDR3: CASSLAGIATDTQYF
V: TRBV27; J: TRBJ1-5; CDR3: CASSPQPHSNQPQHF
V: TRBV7-9; J: TRBJ2-3; CDR3: CASIKPPSARTRTGGSDTQYF
V: TRBV3-1/TRBV3-2; J: TRBJ1-6; CDR3: CASSQAGQDSPLHF
V: TRBV6-5; J: TRBJ2-7; CDR3: CASRTGQLEQYF
V: TRBV6-4; J: TRBJ2-3; CDR3: CASTLGQGPTDTQYF
V: TRBV5-4; J: TRBJ2-3; CDR3: CASSLVAGLAGSDTQYF
V: TRBV3-1/TRBV3-2; J: TRBJ2-3; CDR3: CASSQTSGGGDTQYF
V: TRBV6-2/TRBV6-3; J: TRBJ2-3; CDR3: CASSYFSGVAGGHTDTQYF
V: TRBV19; J: TRBJ2-1; CDR3: CASSIKRGGSEQFF
V: TRBV6-4; J: TRBJ1-5; CDR3: CASTNLNPGQTYQPQHF
V: TRBV7-2; J: TRBJ1-2; CDR3: CASSPTRTGSNYGYTF
V: TRBV25-1; J: TRBJ2-5; CDR3: CASSEAKGAGETQYF
V: TRBV3-1/TRBV3-2; J: TRBJ1-2; CDR3: CASSRTRQENYGYTF
V: TRBV3-1/TRBV3-2; J: TRBJ2-1; CDR3: CASSQDNVGGTSGNNEQFF
V: TRBV18; J: TRBJ1-1; CDR3: CASSPRDRAMNTEAFF
V: TRBV9; J: TRBJ2-1; CDR3: CASSVFSGGYNEQFF
V: TRBV12-5; J: TRBJ2-2; CDR3: CASGLVLGELFF
V: TRBV18; J: TRBJ2-2; CDR3: CASSPLDRGTGELFF
V: TRBV6-4; J: TRBJ2-1; CDR3: CASSISGALNEQFF
V: TRBV4-2; J: TRBJ1-5; CDR3: CASSQRDRDNQPQHF
V: TRBV5-4; J: TRBJ2-1; CDR3: CASSLNGGGGYNEQFF
V: TRBV28; J: TRBJ2-1; CDR3: CASQGFPNEQFF
V: TRBV20-1; J: TRBJ2-2; CDR3: CSARQGGELFF
V: TRBV7-9; J: TRBJ1-3; CDR3: CASSLLDRISGNTIYF
V: TRBV12-5; J: TRBJ1-1; CDR3: CASGFNNRGNTEAFF
V: TRBV15; J: TRBJ2-3; CDR3: CATSRARGSGDTQYF
V: TRBV7-9; J: TRBJ2-3; CDR3: CASSPRQTSTDTQYF
V: TRBV14; J: TRBJ2-1; CDR3: CASSQDFSSYYNEQFF
V: TRBV11-2; J: TRBJ2-5; CDR3: CASSPRETGTQYF
V: TRBV4-1; J: TRBJ2-7; CDR3: CASSLHPLDEQYF
V: TRBV5-5; J: TRBJ1-1; CDR3: CASSPTHPGGTTEAFF
V: TRBV5-1; J: TRBJ1-3; CDR3: CASSLGISGSGGNTIYF
V: TRBV30; J: TRBJ1-1; CDR3: CAGSGTNLGEAFF